This T cell receptor (beta chain) is from a study of CD8 T cells in ankylosing spondylitis (dated by TCRdb to about 2017). Study-level background: T cell receptor beta repertoires were profiled in healthy donors and ankylosing spondylitis patients so that disease-linked TCR variants could be found. In total, the full study cohort was made up of some 100 healthy donors and 20 to 25 ankylosing spondylitis patients. Peripheral blood samples were taken, and synovial fluid was additionally collected from ankylosing spondylitis patients. What the authors observed across the whole study: Significant enrichment of the disease-linked clones was reported in matched synovial fluid samples from ankylosing spondylitis patients. A TCR beta motif of fewer than 10 highly homologous amino acid variants appeared characteristic of blood from ankylosing spondylitis patients. Some of the motif variants had been reported before in the synovial fluid and blood of reactive arthritis patients, a finding that suggests common disease-initiation mechanisms. The disease-linked clones showed a CD8+ phenotype and occurred at relatively low frequencies in peripheral blood.

A word on this clonotype: Its binding antigen is unknown. The record has no base qualities; no much larger clone is one base away.

These reads were obtained on an Illumina HiSeq 2500. Quantitative 5'-RACE with molecular barcodes was used to prepare TCR beta libraries. In the original analysis: A new computational method, built on a probabilistic model of VDJ rearrangement, was used to identify disease-linked TCR variants. TCRdb passed the public sequencing reads through fastp at Q25 and MiXCR, retaining productive beta sequences. Each entry merges the rows of one CDR3 protein and shows their most common DNA and genes. The V and J calls and clone size come from TCRdb's table, not from the authors' own analysis. In all, the sample holds more than 250,000 distinct CDR3 sequences, and 8% of those were seen once. Approximately 15% of the sample is held by the ten biggest clonotypes. Measured from the cysteine to the phenylalanine, the CDR3 is 13 residues long. Left in the record is the CDR3 DNA by itself, 39 bases read in frame from the first base. V is pruned by 2 bases and J by 7 bases, leaving 4 bases of the junction without a gene match.

The chain links TRBV12-3 or TRBV12-4 with TRBJ1-2; 7 central bases correspond to TRBD1. The TCR originated in a male donor with ankylosing spondylitis. The sequenced material came from blood, either unsorted or a sorted T cell fraction (not recorded which). The CDR3 protein is CASSLTGEAGYTF. The sequenced DNA is TGTGCCAGCAGTTTAACAGGGGAAGCTGGCTACACCTTC.